The 14 T cell receptor beta chains below all came from one sample that was sequenced in a study of blood T cell repertoires in COVID-19. This table comes from immunoSEQ multiplex PCR, and its TCRdb copy is limited to in-frame clones, with some not included. The sample records around 300,000 clones, 88% being singletons. Sequencing was carried out using PBMCs or T cells enriched from blood (not recorded which). Every receptor here comes from a woman between 45 and 60 years old who had recovered from COVID-19.

This chain links TRBV9 with TRBJ1-4, with TRBD1 matching 8 bases. The CDR3 has 15 amino acids. The V gene end was trimmed by 0 bases and the J gene end by 8 bases; junction bases not matched to a gene: 6. Per germline, CDR1 SGDLS and CDR2 YYNGEE. CDR3 coding DNA: TGTGCCAGCAGCGTAGATGACAGGGGAGGCGAAAAACTGTTTTTT. Its protein is CASSVDDRGGEKLFF.

This chain joins TRBV7-9 and TRBJ2-1; 7 nucleotides line up with TRBD1. Per the germline V gene, CDR1 is SEHNR and CDR2 is FQNEAQ (reference sequence). CDR3 size: 16 residues. V was pared by 5 bases and J by 6 bases, with 13 bases of the junction left unmatched. The CDR3 region has the DNA TGTGCCAGCAGCATAGGGGGCGCCCAGTTGGGCAATGAGCAGTTCTTC. Residues: CASSIGGAQLGNEQFF.

The gene calls are TRBV19 and TRBJ1-3; unclear D gene. Germline V gene lookup returns CDR1 LNHDA and CDR2 SQIVND (reference sequence). V shed 8 bases and J shed 0 bases, with 8 bases lying between them. CDR3 length: 13 residues. CDR3 DNA sequence: TGTGCCAGTGAATTCGGCTCTGGAAACACCATATATTTT. Its translation is CASEFGSGNTIYF.

The chain carries TRBV2 and TRBJ2-1, with TRBD2 matching over 7 bases. The V gene end was trimmed by 2 bases and the J gene end by 1 base; junction bases not matched to a gene: 5. This CDR3 is 16 amino acids long. Germline loops: CDR1 SNHLY, CDR2 FYNNEI. CDR3 sequence (DNA): TGTGCCAGCAGTGAACCCCCGGGAGGTTCCTACAATGAGCAGTTCTTC. Translating it yields CASSEPPGGSYNEQFF.

The J gene is TRBJ2-3, the V gene TRBV10-3; TRBD2 aligns across 9 bases. The CDR3 runs to 15 residues. Germline V gives CDR1 ENHRY, CDR2 SYGVKD. V trimming: 2 bases; J trimming: 2 bases; junction bases outside the gene matches: 2. This CDR3 is CAISERGLATDTQYF. CDR3 nucleotide sequence: TGTGCCATCAGTGAGCGGGGACTAGCCACAGATACGCAGTATTTT.

The CDR3 is CASSMLAGSYNEQFF. CDR3 DNA sequence: TGTGCCAGCAGTATGTTGGCGGGGTCCTACAATGAGCAGTTCTTC. The chain recombines TRBV7-2 with TRBJ2-1, with D tentatively TRBD2 (6 bases). CDR1 is SGHTA and CDR2 is FQGNSA in the germline V gene. This CDR3 has 15 amino acids. Trimming removed 6 bases from V and 1 base from J, with 13 bases in between. The full variable domain, completed using reference TRBV7-2 and TRBJ2-1, is GAGVSQSPSNKVTEKGKDVELRCDPISGHTALYWYRQSLGQGLEFLIYFQGNSAPDKSGLPSDRFSAERTGGSVSTLTIQRTQQEDSAVYLCASSMLAGSYNEQFFGPGTRLTVL.

This sequence joins TRBV12-3 or TRBV12-4 and TRBJ1-2; weak D call: TRBD1 (5 bases). The CDR3 is 13 amino acids. V lost 1 base and J lost 7, with 10 bases in between. The CDR3, as DNA: TGTGCCAGCAGTTTAGACAGGAGTGGTGGCTACACCTTC. This codes for CASSLDRSGGYTF.

This chain joins TRBV25-1 and TRBJ1-1; unclear D gene. The CDR3 is 11 amino acids. Per the germline V gene, CDR1 is MGHDK and CDR2 is SYGVNS. With 4 bases removed from V and 7 bases from J, the gap between germline ends came to 7 bases. In DNA, the CDR3 is TGTGCCAGCAGTGGTACAGTTGAAGCTTTCTTT. It encodes CASSGTVEAFF.

The chain is built from TRBV18 and TRBJ2-7; 10 bases match TRBD2. The CDR3 consists of 17 residues. Germline CDR1 is KGHSH and CDR2 is LQKENI. V lost 2 bases to trimming and J lost 2 bases; unmatched junction nucleotides: 9. As DNA, the CDR3 is TGTGCCAGCTCACCAGGCCTAGCGGGAGAACCTCCCTACGAGCAGTACTTC. Amino acids: CASSPGLAGEPPYEQYF.

The V and J genes are TRBV4-2 and TRBJ1-4; maybe TRBD1 (6 bases). The CDR3 contains 20 residues. The germline V gene encodes CDR1 LGHNA and CDR2 YNFKEQ. The V end was cut by 2 bases, the J end by 3 bases, with 25 bases between. The CDR3 here is CASSQKTDRQFVFANEKLFF. CDR3 nucleotides: TGTGCCAGCAGCCAAAAAACCGACAGGCAGTTTGTTTTTGCTAATGAAAAACTGTTTTTT.

This CDR3 is CASFSGQGGGYTF. The CDR3 coding sequence is TGTGCCAGCTTCAGTGGACAGGGAGGGGGCTACACCTTC. The J gene is TRBJ1-2, the V gene TRBV28; 8 positions match TRBD1. The CDR3 is 13 residues long. Germline CDR1 MDHEN, CDR2 SYDVKM. Germline trimming cut 8 bases from V and 8 bases from J; bases unmatched to any gene: 10.

The CDR3 spells CASSLTGDLDTEAFF. The CDR3 nucleotides read TGTGCCAGCAGCTTGACAGGGGATCTGGACACTGAAGCTTTCTTT. J is TRBJ1-1 and V is TRBV7-3; 8 nucleotides match TRBD1. With V trimmed by 3 bases and J by 3 bases, 6 bases remained unmatched. Per the germline V gene, CDR1 is SGHTA and CDR2 is FQGTGA. CDR3 length: 15 amino acids.

This sequence joins TRBV5-1 and TRBJ2-2; tentative D call: TRBD2 (5 bases). V was pared by 4 bases and J by 6 bases, with 13 bases between. This CDR3 region has 14 residues. Germline V gives CDR1 SGHRS, CDR2 YFSETQ. CDR3 in amino acids: CASSPQRVPGELFF. CDR3 nucleotides: TGCGCCAGCAGCCCTCAGAGGGTTCCCGGGGAGCTGTTTTTT. The full variable domain, rest sourced from reference TRBV5-1 and TRBJ2-2, is KAGVTQTPRYLIKTRGQQVTLSCSPISGHRSVSWYQQTPGQGLQFLFEYFSETQRNKGNFPGRFSGRQFSNSRSEMNVSTLELGDSALYLCASSPQRVPGELFFGEGSRLTVL.

This chain uses TRBV5-5 with TRBJ1-5; 9 bases are shared with TRBD1. Germline assignment: CDR1 SGHKS and CDR2 YYEKEE (reference sequence). V lost 0 bases, J lost 0 bases, and 7 bases stayed unmatched. The CDR3 covers 18 residues. CDR3 DNA sequence: TGTGCCAGCAGCTTGGAGGACAGGGGTGTTGTTAGCAATCAGCCCCAGCATTTT. Translating it yields CASSLEDRGVVSNQPQHF.